Presented here are 3 T cell receptor beta chains from one specimen sequenced in a study of T cell responses to AZD1222 COVID-19 vaccine. Method: immunoSEQ multiplex PCR; TCRdb's copy keeps in-frame clones and lacks some. Of about 150,000 clones in the sample, about 85% were seen once. Sequencing used peripheral blood, obtained on day 0 of AZD1222 vaccination. The source is an adult in good health.

The chain employs TRBV11-2 and TRBJ2-7; either TRBD1 or TRBD2 may fit D (6 bases each). The V end was cut by 1 base, the J end by 3 bases, with 13 bases between. The length of the CDR3 is 15 residues. The germline CDR1 and CDR2 sequences are SGHAT and FQNNGV. The CDR3 loop is CASSLARGALYEQYF. Written as DNA, the CDR3 is TGTGCCAGCAGCTTAGCAAGGGGGGCCCTCTACGAGCAGTACTTC.

The genes are TRBV5-5 and TRBJ1-4; D uncertain. The CDR3 loop spans 16 amino acids. Germline CDR1 SGHKS, CDR2 YYEKEE (reference sequence). Trimming took off 1 base at V and 2 bases at J, with 12 bases between the two ends. The CDR3 loop reads CASSLTLWETNEKLFF. The DNA of the CDR3 is TGTGCCAGCAGCTTGACGCTGTGGGAGACTAATGAAAAACTGTTTTTT.

The chain recombines TRBV5-4 with TRBJ2-7; D is possibly TRBD2 (6 bases). Germline V gene lookup returns CDR1 SGHNT and CDR2 YYREEE (reference sequence). The CDR3 runs to 14 residues. Trimming cost V 0 bases and J 0 bases, with 7 bases left between them. CDR3: CASSLGGLSYEQYF. For the CDR3, the DNA is TGTGCCAGCAGCTTGGGGGGACTCTCCTACGAGCAGTACTTC.